The rows below give T cell receptor beta chains drawn from one sample of a study of shared clonotypes between healthy human individuals. Libraries were prepared by immunoSEQ multiplex PCR; TCRdb keeps only in-frame clonotypes and omits some of them. The profile shows around 700,000 clones, about 91% of them singletons. The specimen was naive CD8+ T cells sorted from blood. The receptor source for this set is a man aged 25 to 40 in good health. CDR3s include the opening cysteine and the closing phenylalanine or tryptophan. D genes are given only for firm matches. The size entry is marked missing in some rows and otherwise reads once, few, many or a size class.

NA,NA,TRBJ2-1,TRBV7-9,CASSLHADSSYNEQFF,TGTGCCAGCAGCTTACATGCGGACAGCTCCTACAATGAGCAGTTCTTC
NA,NA,TRBJ2-7,TRBV28,CASSLSGVGSYEQYF,TGTGCCAGCAGTTTATCAGGAGTCGGCTCCTACGAGCAGTACTTC
NA,NA,TRBJ2-1,TRBV28,CASRFDSSSYNEQFF,TGTGCCAGCCGATTCGACTCGAGCTCCTACAATGAGCAGTTCTTC
TRBD2,once,TRBJ2-7,TRBV11-1,CASTAAGGPYEQYF,TGTGCCAGCACCGCAGCGGGAGGGCCTTACGAGCAGTACTTC
NA,NA,TRBJ2-7,TRBV7-8,CASSLGGLYGEQYF,TGTGCCAGCAGCTTAGGAGGGCTCTACGGGGAGCAGTACTTC
NA,once,TRBJ2-1,TRBV6-5,CASSYSLGGGGGEQFF,TGTGCCAGCAGTTACTCCCTAGGGGGAGGGGGTGGTGAGCAGTTCTTC
TRBD2,NA,TRBJ2-3,TRBV19,CASTVLAGSTDTQYF,TGTGCCAGTACGGTCCTAGCGGGGAGCACAGATACGCAGTATTTT
TRBD1,NA,TRBJ1-1,TRBV5-5,CASTLGTGAFF,TGTGCCAGCACCTTAGGGACAGGGGCTTTCTTT
TRBD2,NA,TRBJ2-1,TRBV18,CASSLRGLADISYNEQFF,TGTGCCAGCTCACTACGAGGGCTAGCGGACATCTCCTACAATGAGCAGTTCTTC
NA,NA,TRBJ1-4,TRBV7-2,CASSPSTGAYTNEKLFF,TGTGCCAGCAGCCCAAGTACAGGCGCATATACTAATGAAAAACTGTTTTTT
NA,NA,TRBJ1-1,TRBV29-1,CSVVKGTEAFF,TGCAGCGTTGTTAAGGGCACTGAAGCTTTCTTT
TRBD2,NA,TRBJ2-3,TRBV7-7,CASRPLAGAPDDTQYF,TGTGCTAGCAGGCCACTAGCGGGAGCCCCGGATGATACGCAGTATTTT
NA,NA,TRBJ2-7,TRBV7-9,CASSRVRGSSYEQYF,TGTGCCAGCAGCCGAGTACGGGGAAGCTCCTACGAGCAGTACTTC
TRBD2,once,TRBJ2-1,TRBV6-5,CASSQGLASHNEQFF,TGTGCCAGCAGCCAGGGACTAGCGAGCCACAATGAGCAGTTCTTC
TRBD1,NA,TRBJ2-7,TRBV5-1,CASSVGQGRSYEQYF,TGCGCCAGCAGCGTGGGACAGGGAAGGTCCTACGAGCAGTACTTC
TRBD2,NA,TRBJ2-3,TRBV4-3,CASSQHSLAGEGTDTQYF,TGCGCCAGCAGCCAACATAGCCTAGCGGGAGAGGGCACAGATACGCAGTATTTT
TRBD2,NA,TRBJ2-7,TRBV19,CASSNTSALSYEQYF,TGTGCCAGTAGTAACACTAGCGCCCTCTCCTACGAGCAGTACTTC
TRBD1,NA,TRBJ2-1,TRBV11-3,CASSLSQGAGNEQFF,TGTGCCAGCAGCTTGTCGCAGGGGGCTGGCAATGAGCAGTTCTTC
NA,NA,TRBJ2-2,TRBV4-1,CASSPVRAGELFF,TGCGCCAGCAGCCCTGTCCGGGCCGGGGAGCTGTTTTTT
TRBD1,NA,TRBJ2-1,TRBV5-1,CASSLWGQGSDNEQFF,TGCGCCAGCAGCTTGTGGGGACAGGGGTCGGACAATGAGCAGTTCTTC
TRBD1,NA,TRBJ2-6,TRBV4-1,CASSQERDSYGANVLTF,TGCGCCAGCAGCCAAGAGAGGGACAGTTATGGGGCCAACGTCCTGACTTTC
NA,NA,TRBJ1-5,TRBV5-1,CASSLKGGNQPQHF,TGCGCCAGCAGCTTGAAGGGTGGCAATCAGCCCCAGCATTTT
NA,NA,TRBJ2-1,TRBV11-2,CASSLRQFWTPFNEQFF,TGTGCCAGCAGCTTGAGACAGTTCTGGACACCATTCAATGAGCAGTTCTTC
NA,NA,TRBJ2-7,TRBV28,CASSLDLGHLLVEQYF,TGTGCCAGCAGTTTGGACCTTGGACACTTGCTAGTCGAGCAGTACTTC
NA,NA,TRBJ1-1,TRBV30,CAWGVGGTEAFF,TGTGCCTGGGGGGTAGGAGGCACTGAAGCTTTCTTT
NA,NA,TRBJ2-2,TRBV9,CASSEDAGELFF,TGTGCCAGCAGCGAGGACGCCGGGGAGCTGTTTTTT
NA,few,TRBJ1-1,TRBV28,CASSLMGRENTEAFF,TGTGCCAGCAGTTTGATGGGCAGGGAGAACACTGAAGCTTTCTTT
NA,NA,TRBJ2-7,TRBV28,CASTGRSYEQYF,TGTGCCAGCACCGGAAGATCCTACGAGCAGTACTTC
TRBD2,NA,TRBJ2-3,TRBV7-2,CASSPGTSGSTDTQYF,TGTGCCAGCAGCCCAGGGACTAGCGGTAGCACAGATACGCAGTATTTT
TRBD2,NA,TRBJ2-7,TRBV7-9,CASSPAPGGRSYEQYF,TGTGCCAGCAGCCCAGCCCCTGGCGGGAGGTCCTACGAGCAGTACTTC
TRBD1,NA,TRBJ2-4,TRBV28,CASSRQGWNIQYF,TGTGCCAGCAGTCGACAGGGTTGGAACATTCAGTACTTC
TRBD2,NA,TRBJ2-7,TRBV9,CASSFRLAAYEQYF,TGTGCCAGCAGCTTCAGACTAGCGGCCTACGAGCAGTACTTC
NA,few,TRBJ2-1,TRBV19,CASSIAGGSSYNEQFF,TGTGCCAGTAGTATAGCGGGTGGGAGCTCCTACAATGAGCAGTTCTTC
NA,NA,TRBJ2-1,TRBV9,CASSVWASSYNEQFF,TGTGCCAGCAGCGTTTGGGCCTCGTCCTACAATGAGCAGTTCTTC
NA,NA,TRBJ2-1,TRBV7-9,CASSLGTLAGLLANEQFF,TGTGCCAGCAGCTTAGGTACATTGGCGGGACTTCTTGCGAATGAGCAGTTCTTC
NA,NA,TRBJ2-7,TRBV28,CASSSAAGFYEQYF,TGTGCCAGCAGTTCAGCGGCTGGCTTTTACGAGCAGTACTTC
NA,NA,TRBJ1-1,TRBV25-1,CASSEFLDRNTEAFF,TGTGCCAGCAGTGAATTTCTGGACAGGAACACTGAAGCTTTCTTT
NA,NA,TRBJ1-3,TRBV19,CASSIGGDYGNTIYF,TGTGCCAGTAGTATTGGCGGGGATTATGGAAACACCATATATTTT
NA,NA,TRBJ1-1,TRBV4-2,CASSPPGADTEAFF,TGTGCCAGCAGCCCTCCTGGGGCGGACACTGAAGCTTTCTTT
TRBD2,NA,TRBJ2-7,TRBV7-9,CASSSILAGGPLVTNEQYF,TGTGCCAGCAGCTCGATACTAGCGGGAGGGCCCCTAGTAACCAACGAGCAGTACTTC
NA,NA,TRBJ2-5,TRBV4-1,CASSSPGGAQETQYF,TGCGCCAGCAGTTCCCCCGGAGGGGCCCAAGAGACCCAGTACTTC
NA,few,TRBJ2-1,TRBV4-1,CASSPRADPYNEQFF,TGCGCCAGCAGCCCACGAGCGGACCCCTACAATGAGCAGTTCTTC
NA,NA,TRBJ2-7,TRBV7-6,CASGARPYEQYF,TGTGCCAGCGGCGCACGGCCCTACGAGCAGTACTTC
NA,NA,TRBJ2-1,TRBV27,CASSLFREGSYNEQFF,TGTGCCAGCAGTCTCTTTAGGGAAGGTTCCTACAATGAGCAGTTCTTC
TRBD2,NA,TRBJ2-7,TRBV11-2,CASSPDVWGLVPSSYEQYF,TGTGCCAGCAGCCCCGACGTGTGGGGACTAGTGCCCTCATCCTACGAGCAGTACTTC
NA,NA,TRBJ1-3,TRBV6-6,CASSYPEGGAENTIYF,TGTGCCAGCAGTTACCCCGAGGGGGGGGCGGAAAACACCATATATTTT
TRBD2,NA,TRBJ2-3,TRBV7-9,CASSLARREGDTQYF,TGTGCCAGCAGCTTAGCCAGGCGGGAGGGGGATACGCAGTATTTT
TRBD2,NA,TRBJ2-5,TRBV7-9,CASSLEGREDQETQYF,TGTGCCAGCAGCTTAGAAGGGCGGGAGGACCAAGAGACCCAGTACTTC
NA,NA,TRBJ1-2,TRBV27,CASSLRGGNYGYTF,TGTGCCAGCAGTTTAAGGGGAGGAAACTATGGCTACACCTTC
TRBD1,NA,TRBJ2-7,TRBV7-6,CASSLTGRYEQYF,TGTGCCAGCAGCTTGACAGGGCGATACGAGCAGTACTTC
NA,NA,TRBJ1-3,TRBV7-9,CASSLTANEGNTIYF,TGTGCCAGCAGCTTAACGGCAAATGAGGGAAACACCATATATTTT
NA,NA,TRBJ1-1,TRBV21-1,CASSNSLWLDGTEAFF,TGTGCCAGCAGCAACTCTTTATGGCTTGATGGCACTGAAGCTTTCTTT
NA,NA,TRBJ2-1,TRBV7-9,CAAQGLLTNEQFF,TGTGCCGCCCAGGGGTTATTAACGAATGAGCAGTTCTTC
NA,few,TRBJ1-5,TRBV6-1,CASSEGGALWQPQHF,TGTGCCAGCAGTGAAGGCGGGGCGCTTTGGCAGCCCCAGCATTTT
TRBD1,NA,TRBJ2-3,TRBV28,CASSRWTGSTDTQYF,TGTGCCAGCAGTCGCTGGACAGGGAGCACAGATACGCAGTATTTT
NA,NA,TRBJ2-1,TRBV7-6,CASSTPGPGGDEQFF,TGTGCCAGCAGCACCCCGGGACCTGGGGGCGATGAGCAGTTCTTC
TRBD2,NA,TRBJ2-5,TRBV10-3,CAISDPGLAGQETQYF,TGTGCCATCAGTGACCCGGGACTAGCGGGCCAAGAGACCCAGTACTTC
NA,NA,TRBJ2-1,TRBV7-3,CASSLDRNEQFF,TGTGCCAGCAGCTTAGACAGAAATGAGCAGTTCTTC
TRBD1,NA,TRBJ2-2,TRBV14,CASSPGQGSNTGELFF,TGTGCCAGCAGCCCAGGACAGGGATCGAACACCGGGGAGCTGTTTTTT
NA,NA,TRBJ2-2,TRBV2,CASKDGPSTGELFF,TGTGCCAGCAAGGACGGCCCGAGCACCGGGGAGCTGTTTTTT